This is a list of T cell receptor beta chains from one sample in a study of T cells expressing NK-cell markers. TCRdb re-called the 5' RACE reads; every CDR3 protein appears as one record, without DNA. The sample totals about 150,000 distinct CDR3 sequences; its top ten clones hold around a third. The sequenced sample was blood T cells: a sorted CD56 or NKG2C T cell subset, CD4+ or CD8+ T cells, or bulk PBMC T cells (not recorded which). The receptors were gathered from a woman in her fifties or sixties in good health. Both conserved end residues are part of each CDR3.

j_gene | v_gene | CDR3aa
TRBJ2-3 | TRBV14 | CASSQLGLTGTSGTDTQYF
TRBJ2-1 | TRBV7-9 | CASTSASGNEQFF
TRBJ2-1 | TRBV4-2 | CASSQASGRAGGSYNEQFF
TRBJ2-6 | TRBV9 | CASSARLAGANVLTF
TRBJ2-7 | TRBV19 | CASSNTWGNYEQYF
TRBJ1-1 | TRBV10-2 | CATKDTRLAEAFF
TRBJ2-3 | TRBV27 | CASSRPTDATDTQYF
TRBJ2-1 | TRBV7-9 | CASSLENSDEQFF
TRBJ1-1 | TRBV4-1 | CASSQITISLADTEAFF
TRBJ2-7 | TRBV4-1 | CASSLHSQGADEQYF
TRBJ1-3 | TRBV9 | CASSDSSGNTIYF
TRBJ2-3 | TRBV5-5 | CASSLIRGATDTQYF
TRBJ2-5 | TRBV20-1 | CSARDRLAGGGETQYF
TRBJ2-6 | TRBV12-3/TRBV12-4 | CASSFLPGRISGANVLTF
TRBJ1-4 | TRBV12-5 | CASGLWTGNIEKLFF
TRBJ2-5 | TRBV12-3/TRBV12-4 | CASSLRPRRNQETQYF
TRBJ1-3 | TRBV19 | CASMRVSGNTIYF
TRBJ2-1 | TRBV27 | CASSLSAGDIYNEQFF
TRBJ2-1 | TRBV20-1 | CSARGLASYEQFF
TRBJ2-7 | TRBV4-1 | CASSQLAGGPSYEQYF
TRBJ2-7 | TRBV5-1 | CASSLGNYPYEQYF
TRBJ1-5 | TRBV7-9 | CASSSAEDRLGQPQHF
TRBJ2-7 | TRBV14 | CASSRSGTVYEQYF
TRBJ2-7 | TRBV3-1 | CASSPLTTYPYEQYF
TRBJ1-5 | TRBV10-3 | CAISVGGSNQPQHF
TRBJ1-1 | TRBV4-1 | CASSQGRVTEAFF
TRBJ2-5 | TRBV4-1 | CASSQARGETQYF
TRBJ2-2 | TRBV9 | CASSSTLGGSGAGELFF
TRBJ2-2 | TRBV6-5 | CASSPIQGKTGELFF
TRBJ2-1 | TRBV12-3/TRBV12-4 | CASSYRGNEQFF
TRBJ2-2 | TRBV5-1 | CASSRTSGENTGELFF
TRBJ1-1 | TRBV6-7 | CASPTVPGGNTEAFF
TRBJ2-1 | TRBV7-8 | CASSLPGVLLADNEQFF
TRBJ1-5 | TRBV24-1 | CATSEPRQSNQPQHF
TRBJ2-3 | TRBV12-3/TRBV12-4 | CATGRRGINTDTQYF
TRBJ1-2 | TRBV11-3 | CASSSRLETGGYGYTF
TRBJ1-2 | TRBV7-9 | CASSRYGAQDSYGYTF
TRBJ2-1 | TRBV27 | CASSPSGAQQFF
TRBJ2-3 | TRBV7-9 | CASSLWRGLEGTDTQYF
TRBJ2-3 | TRBV4-1 | CASSQPMTSGRTTDTQYF
TRBJ1-1 | TRBV20-1 | CSAREWQGRDEAFF
TRBJ2-6 | TRBV12-3/TRBV12-4 | CASSFGQVISGANVLTF
TRBJ2-3 | TRBV7-9 | CASTSLAGGPDTQYF
TRBJ1-5 | TRBV7-3 | CASSKGGTGNQPQHF
TRBJ2-1 | TRBV27 | CASSFQPPSEQFF
TRBJ2-3 | TRBV12-3/TRBV12-4 | CASNREEADTQYF
TRBJ2-7 | TRBV7-9 | CASSLVASAASSYEQYF
TRBJ2-7 | TRBV15 | CATSPRSGDRAYEQYF
TRBJ2-1 | TRBV7-9 | CASSSPLVAGGPWENEQFF
TRBJ2-6 | TRBV6-5 | CASSSERAGANVLTF
TRBJ2-7 | TRBV27 | CASSSPGANDWEQYF
TRBJ2-1 | TRBV9 | CASSVVGGGRNEQFF
TRBJ2-2 | TRBV10-3 | CAALDRTTNTGELFF
TRBJ2-1 | TRBV11-3 | CASSSYSDGFEQFF
TRBJ2-1 | TRBV7-9 | CASSEIRERERDEQFF
TRBJ2-1 | TRBV9 | CASSVHPEPRLAGWEQFF
TRBJ2-1 | TRBV24-1 | CATSDFRDRESLDEQFF
TRBJ2-1 | TRBV11-2 | CASRRLGEDNEQFF
TRBJ2-2 | TRBV5-1 | CASSLPEGGQVNTGELFF